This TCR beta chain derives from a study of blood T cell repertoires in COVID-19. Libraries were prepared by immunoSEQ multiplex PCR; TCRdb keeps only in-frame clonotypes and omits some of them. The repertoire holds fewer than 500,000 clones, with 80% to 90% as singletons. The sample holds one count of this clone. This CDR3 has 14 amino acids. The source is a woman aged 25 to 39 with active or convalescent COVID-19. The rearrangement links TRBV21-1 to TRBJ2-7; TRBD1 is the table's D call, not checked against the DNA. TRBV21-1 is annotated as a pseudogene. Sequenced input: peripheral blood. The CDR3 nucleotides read TGTGCCAGCACCTTGACAACGAGCTCCTACGAGCAGTACTTC. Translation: CASTLTTSSYEQYF.